Listed here are 28 T cell receptor beta chains from one sample, sequenced in a study of vaccination and CD4 T cells after COVID-19. The treatment: approximately 9-day PBMC culture with coronavirus spike peptide pools or control peptides (ViraFEST assay). The antigens of these receptors remain unknown. CD4+ T cells that had been cultured provided DNA sequenced with the Oncomine TCR Beta short-read assay. TCRdb itself ran the PCR reads through MiXCR, one entry per CDR3 protein. Of roughly 15,000 distinct CDR3 sequences in the sample, around 50% were seen once. Sequencing was carried out using CD4+ T cells from blood, cultured in vitro. These receptors were obtained from a human donor who had recovered from COVID-19.

By its share, this clonotype is large (0.1 to 1%). The chain couples TRBV11-2 to TRBJ2-3; 9 nucleotides match TRBD1. This CDR3 comprises 16 residues. Trimming removed 2 bases from V and 2 bases from J; junction bases left unmatched: 5. CDR1 SGHAT and CDR2 FQNNGV come from the germline V gene. The CDR3 here is CASSLTGQGYTDTQYF. As DNA, the CDR3 is TGTGCCAGCAGCTTAACCGGACAGGGGTACACAGATACGCAGTATTTT.

The chain combines TRBV5-6 with TRBJ1-2, with a weak D call TRBD1 (5 bases). This CDR3 region has 15 residues. Trimming removed 3 bases at V and 8 bases at J, with 20 bases between. Germline V CDR1 and CDR2: SGHDT, YYEEEE. The CDR3 DNA reads TGTGCCAGCAGCTCGGGACCGTCGTATACGGGGGGCTACACCTTC. This translates into CASSSGPSYTGGYTF.

The rearrangement joins TRBV20-1 to TRBJ2-5; TRBD2 is a possible D gene (5 bases). The CDR3 is 15 amino acids. Germline V gene sequence: CDR1 DFQATT, CDR2 SNEGSKA (reference sequence). The V and J ends lost 5 bases and 2 bases respectively, with 18 bases between them. CDR3 loop: CSADDQRAGQETQYF. DNA for the CDR3: TGCAGTGCTGATGACCAGAGGGCCGGTCAAGAGACCCAGTACTTC.

This clonotype has just a few counts. The chain recombines TRBV15 with TRBJ1-3; no clear D. V was pared by 0 bases and J by 4 bases, with 10 bases between. Germline V gene lookup returns CDR1 LNHNV and CDR2 YYDKDF (reference sequence). There are 15 residues in the CDR3. CDR3 sequence reads: CATSRDGSAGNTIYF. CDR3 bases: TGTGCCACCAGCAGAGATGGATCCGCCGGAAACACCATATATTTT.

The sample holds a few counts of this clonotype. The gene calls are TRBV27 and TRBJ1-1, with a tentative D call TRBD1 (6 bases). CDR1 and CDR2 (germline): MNHEY, SMNVEV (reference sequence). Trimming cost V 2 bases and J 9 bases, with 13 bases left between them. The CDR3 covers 13 residues. Here the CDR3 reads CASSLGGRGKAFF. The CDR3 nucleotides read TGTGCCAGCAGTTTAGGGGGAAGGGGGAAAGCTTTCTTT.

The V call is TRBV4-3, the J call TRBJ1-1; no clear D. Germline CDR1 is LGHNA and CDR2 is YSLEER. Trimming left V 0 bases short and J 5 bases short, with 10 bases between. This CDR3 comprises 14 residues. In nucleotides, the CDR3 is TGCGCCAGCAGCCAAGATTTGGGGTCGACTGAAGCTTTCTTT. It specifies CASSQDLGSTEAFF.

Only a few counts were recorded for this clonotype. V and J are TRBV5-4 and TRBJ2-5; TRBD1 matches at 9 bases. Trimming at V came to 4 bases and at J to 2 bases, leaving 3 bases not matched to a gene. The CDR3 is 14 residues long. CDR1 SGHNT and CDR2 YYREEE come from the germline V gene (reference sequence). The CDR3 nucleotides are TGTGCCAGCAGCCAGGGGACAGGGCAAGAGACCCAGTACTTC. This encodes CASSQGTGQETQYF.

The chain uses TRBV11-2 and TRBJ2-1; D possibly matches TRBD1 or TRBD2 (5 bases each). Germline V gene lookup returns CDR1 SGHAT and CDR2 FQNNGV. The germline V and J ends were trimmed by 4 bases and 5 bases, with 12 bases remaining between them. The CDR3 sequence is 14 residues long. The CDR3 nucleotides read TGTGCCAGCAGCTATACTGGGGGACACAATGAGCAGTTCTTC. It translates to CASSYTGGHNEQFF.

The V gene is TRBV6-2 or TRBV6-3, the J gene TRBJ2-5; weak D call: TRBD2 (5 bases). This CDR3 comprises 13 residues. Germline V gene data show CDR1 as MNHEY and CDR2 as SVGEGT. V gave up 7 bases and J gave up 5 bases, with 14 bases separating them. DNA for the CDR3: TGTGCCAGCATACGGGCTAGCCGGGAGACCCAGTACTTC. Protein sequence: CASIRASRETQYF.

The V and J genes are TRBV20-1 and TRBJ1-1, with TRBD1 matching 7 bases. The CDR3 has 15 amino acids. After removal of 5 bases from V and 4 bases from J, the junction contained 13 bases not matched to a gene. Germline CDR1 DFQATT, CDR2 SNEGSKA (reference sequence). The CDR3 reads CSAREGGTGGTEAFF. In DNA form, the CDR3 reads TGCAGTGCTCGGGAAGGGGGCACTGGGGGCACTGAAGCTTTCTTT.

The V call is TRBV18, the J call TRBJ2-7; D tentatively reads TRBD1 or TRBD2 (5 bases each). This CDR3 is built from 13 residues. Trimming left V 3 bases short and J 3 bases short, with 9 bases between. Germline-derived CDR1 and CDR2 are KGHSH and LQKENI. Here the CDR3 DNA reads TGTGCCAGCTCACCCGGTGGGGGCTACGAGCAGTACTTC. Translated: CASSPGGGYEQYF.

The genes are TRBV6-1 and TRBJ2-7, with D tentatively TRBD1 or TRBD2 (7 bases each). The CDR3 covers 14 residues. Germline loops: CDR1 MNHNS, CDR2 SASEGT. V was shortened by 8 bases and J by 3 bases, with 17 bases between the two germline ends. The CDR3 DNA follows: TGTGCCAGCCGGGGGGCAGGGGGATACTACGAGCAGTACTTC. It encodes CASRGAGGYYEQYF.

The chain uses TRBV6-1 and TRBJ1-2; D perhaps matches TRBD1 (5 bases). Germline values: CDR1 MNHNS, CDR2 SASEGT. Trimming pared 6 bases from V and 0 bases from J, leaving 11 bases between. The CDR3 sequence is 14 residues long. CDR3 bases: TGTGCCAGCAGGGGGGACGGAACTAACTATGGCTACACCTTC. The encoded protein is CASRGDGTNYGYTF.

The chain is built from TRBV9 and TRBJ1-2; the D is unclear. The V end lost 0 bases, the J end lost 0 bases, and 6 bases lay between the germline ends. The V gene's germline CDR1 is SGDLS and CDR2 YYNGEE. The CDR3 has 14 residues. The CDR3 nucleotides are TGTGCCAGCAGCGTAGTCGCATCTAACTATGGCTACACCTTC. Protein: CASSVVASNYGYTF.

This clonotype has just a few counts. The chain links TRBV11-3 to TRBJ2-1, with no clear D. CDR1 is SGHNT, CDR2 YENEEA, per germline. The CDR3 consists of 15 residues. Trimming took off 0 bases at V and 5 bases at J, with 11 bases between the two ends. CDR3 sequence: CASSLDHNGNNEQFF. The CDR3 DNA sequence: TGTGCCAGCAGCTTAGATCATAACGGAAACAATGAGCAGTTCTTC.

By sample share, this clonotype is large. The chain uses TRBV20-1 and TRBJ2-7; D might be TRBD2 (6 bases). Germline V lookup: CDR1 DFQATT, CDR2 SNEGSKA (reference sequence). This CDR3 is 12 amino acids long. The DNA of the CDR3 is TGCAGCGTAGCGGTGAGCTCCTACGAGCAGTACTTC. This gives the protein CSVAVSSYEQYF.

CDR3 amino acids: CSARGGRGGRETQYF. Written as DNA, the CDR3 is TGCAGTGCTAGAGGGGGCCGGGGGGGGCGAGAGACCCAGTACTTC. The chain carries TRBV20-1 and TRBJ2-5; 8 bases fit TRBD2. V trimming: 1 base; J trimming: 4 bases; junction bases outside the gene matches: 8. This CDR3 is built from 15 residues. Germline values: CDR1 DFQATT, CDR2 SNEGSKA (reference sequence).

This rearrangement joins TRBV11-3 to TRBJ2-1, with D possibly matching TRBD1 (5 bases). This CDR3 contains 16 residues. Trimming shortened V by 1 base and J by 2 bases, and 12 bases separated the two germline ends. Germline assignment: CDR1 SGHNT and CDR2 YENEEA. Here the CDR3 reads CASSLVPGITYNEQFF. CDR3 sequence (DNA): TGTGCCAGCAGCTTAGTTCCAGGGATTACCTACAATGAGCAGTTCTTC.

This clonotype was observed a handful of times. This chain connects TRBV19 to TRBJ2-2; 7 nucleotides agree with TRBD1. V lost 4 bases, J lost 7 bases, and 3 bases stayed unmatched. Germline CDR1 is LNHDA and CDR2 is SQIVND (reference sequence). This CDR3 has 13 residues. The CDR3 bases are TGTGCCAGTAGTACAACAGGGGTCGGGGAGCTGTTTTTT. This sequence encodes CASSTTGVGELFF.

The chain links TRBV19 to TRBJ1-1; D is possibly TRBD1 (6 bases). The CDR3 length is 15 residues. Trimming took off 4 bases at V and 1 base at J, with 13 bases between the two ends. CDR1 and CDR2 (germline): LNHDA, SQIVND (reference sequence). The CDR3 loop is CASSTRGSRNTEAFF. The CDR3 nucleotides are TGTGCCAGTAGTACCAGGGGCAGTCGGAACACTGAAGCTTTCTTT.

The CDR3 bases are TGTGCCAGCAGCTTAGGGGCCTACGAGCAGTACTTC. Its protein product is CASSLGAYEQYF. The chain links TRBV11-2 to TRBJ2-7, with D unclear. CDR3 length: 12 amino acids. Germline lookup yields CDR1 SGHAT and CDR2 FQNNGV. The germline V and J ends were trimmed by 1 base and 2 bases, with 3 bases remaining between them.

This clonotype was detected a few times. J is TRBJ2-7 and V is TRBV2, with D perhaps matching TRBD1 or TRBD2 (6 bases each). The CDR3 runs 15 residues. The germline V and J ends were trimmed by 4 bases and 2 bases, with 15 bases remaining between them. Looked up from germline, CDR1 is SNHLY and CDR2 is FYNNEI. In nucleotides, the CDR3 is TGTGCCAGCAGTGGGGACAAAGGCGGGGCCTACGAGCAGTACTTC. Residues: CASSGDKGGAYEQYF.

The chain joins TRBV5-6 to TRBJ1-2; 12 positions match TRBD1. CDR1 SGHDT and CDR2 YYEEEE come from the germline V gene. CDR3 length: 18 amino acids. V lost 0 bases, J lost 6 bases, and 12 bases stayed unmatched. The CDR3 DNA sequence: TGTGCCAGCAGCTTGGCCGGGACAGGGGGCATTGTGAGTCATGGCTACACCTTC. It yields the protein CASSLAGTGGIVSHGYTF. Drawing the rest from reference TRBV5-6 and TRBJ1-2, the complete variable domain is DAGVTQSPTHLIKTRGQQVTLRCSPKSGHDTVSWYQQALGQGPQFIFQYYEEEERQRGNFPDRFSGHQFPNYSSELNVNALLLGDSALYLCASSLAGTGGIVSHGYTFGSGTRLTVV.

This clonotype was observed a few times. The CDR3 loop is CASSLGYGVTEAFF. The CDR3 DNA reads TGTGCCAGCAGCTTGGGGTACGGTGTGACTGAAGCTTTCTTT. This sequence joins TRBV7-6 and TRBJ1-1, with D unresolved. V was clipped by 3 bases and J by 5 bases, with 13 bases between them. Germline V gene data show CDR1 as SGHVS and CDR2 as FNYEAQ. This CDR3 comprises 14 residues.

The J gene is TRBJ1-2, the V gene TRBV7-8; 10 nucleotides agree with TRBD1. J lost 6 bases, V lost 5 bases, and 9 bases had no gene match. The CDR3 runs to 15 residues. Germline loops: CDR1 SGHVS, CDR2 FQNEAQ. The DNA of the CDR3 is TGTGCCAGCAGCAAACAGCCTGGGACAGGGGATGGCTACACCTTC. It encodes CASSKQPGTGDGYTF.

The rearrangement links TRBV11-3 to TRBJ2-1; the D gene is possibly TRBD2 (6 bases). Trimming pared 5 bases from V and 0 bases from J, leaving 11 bases between. This CDR3 is 15 amino acids long. Germline loops: CDR1 SGHNT, CDR2 YENEEA. The CDR3 nucleotides read TGTGCCAGCAGCCTTGGGGACTCCTCCTACAATGAGCAGTTCTTC. Translating it yields CASSLGDSSYNEQFF.

The sample holds one count of this clonotype. The V and J genes are TRBV7-3 and TRBJ2-3; possible D gene TRBD1, 7 bases. Germline V CDR1 and CDR2: SGHTA, FQGTGA. The V and J ends lost 3 bases and 4 bases respectively, with 14 bases between them. The CDR3 is 15 amino acids. The CDR3 is CASSFGGGGPDTQYF. The CDR3 region has the DNA TGTGCCAGCAGCTTCGGAGGAGGGGGCCCAGATACGCAGTATTTT.

This chain connects TRBV10-3 to TRBJ1-1; unclear D gene. Per germline, CDR1 ENHRY and CDR2 SYGVKD. The CDR3 loop spans 12 amino acids. V lost 3 bases, J lost 5 bases, and 7 bases lay in between. CDR3 loop: CAISERVTEAFF. The CDR3 coding sequence is TGTGCCATCAGTGAAAGGGTTACTGAAGCTTTCTTT.